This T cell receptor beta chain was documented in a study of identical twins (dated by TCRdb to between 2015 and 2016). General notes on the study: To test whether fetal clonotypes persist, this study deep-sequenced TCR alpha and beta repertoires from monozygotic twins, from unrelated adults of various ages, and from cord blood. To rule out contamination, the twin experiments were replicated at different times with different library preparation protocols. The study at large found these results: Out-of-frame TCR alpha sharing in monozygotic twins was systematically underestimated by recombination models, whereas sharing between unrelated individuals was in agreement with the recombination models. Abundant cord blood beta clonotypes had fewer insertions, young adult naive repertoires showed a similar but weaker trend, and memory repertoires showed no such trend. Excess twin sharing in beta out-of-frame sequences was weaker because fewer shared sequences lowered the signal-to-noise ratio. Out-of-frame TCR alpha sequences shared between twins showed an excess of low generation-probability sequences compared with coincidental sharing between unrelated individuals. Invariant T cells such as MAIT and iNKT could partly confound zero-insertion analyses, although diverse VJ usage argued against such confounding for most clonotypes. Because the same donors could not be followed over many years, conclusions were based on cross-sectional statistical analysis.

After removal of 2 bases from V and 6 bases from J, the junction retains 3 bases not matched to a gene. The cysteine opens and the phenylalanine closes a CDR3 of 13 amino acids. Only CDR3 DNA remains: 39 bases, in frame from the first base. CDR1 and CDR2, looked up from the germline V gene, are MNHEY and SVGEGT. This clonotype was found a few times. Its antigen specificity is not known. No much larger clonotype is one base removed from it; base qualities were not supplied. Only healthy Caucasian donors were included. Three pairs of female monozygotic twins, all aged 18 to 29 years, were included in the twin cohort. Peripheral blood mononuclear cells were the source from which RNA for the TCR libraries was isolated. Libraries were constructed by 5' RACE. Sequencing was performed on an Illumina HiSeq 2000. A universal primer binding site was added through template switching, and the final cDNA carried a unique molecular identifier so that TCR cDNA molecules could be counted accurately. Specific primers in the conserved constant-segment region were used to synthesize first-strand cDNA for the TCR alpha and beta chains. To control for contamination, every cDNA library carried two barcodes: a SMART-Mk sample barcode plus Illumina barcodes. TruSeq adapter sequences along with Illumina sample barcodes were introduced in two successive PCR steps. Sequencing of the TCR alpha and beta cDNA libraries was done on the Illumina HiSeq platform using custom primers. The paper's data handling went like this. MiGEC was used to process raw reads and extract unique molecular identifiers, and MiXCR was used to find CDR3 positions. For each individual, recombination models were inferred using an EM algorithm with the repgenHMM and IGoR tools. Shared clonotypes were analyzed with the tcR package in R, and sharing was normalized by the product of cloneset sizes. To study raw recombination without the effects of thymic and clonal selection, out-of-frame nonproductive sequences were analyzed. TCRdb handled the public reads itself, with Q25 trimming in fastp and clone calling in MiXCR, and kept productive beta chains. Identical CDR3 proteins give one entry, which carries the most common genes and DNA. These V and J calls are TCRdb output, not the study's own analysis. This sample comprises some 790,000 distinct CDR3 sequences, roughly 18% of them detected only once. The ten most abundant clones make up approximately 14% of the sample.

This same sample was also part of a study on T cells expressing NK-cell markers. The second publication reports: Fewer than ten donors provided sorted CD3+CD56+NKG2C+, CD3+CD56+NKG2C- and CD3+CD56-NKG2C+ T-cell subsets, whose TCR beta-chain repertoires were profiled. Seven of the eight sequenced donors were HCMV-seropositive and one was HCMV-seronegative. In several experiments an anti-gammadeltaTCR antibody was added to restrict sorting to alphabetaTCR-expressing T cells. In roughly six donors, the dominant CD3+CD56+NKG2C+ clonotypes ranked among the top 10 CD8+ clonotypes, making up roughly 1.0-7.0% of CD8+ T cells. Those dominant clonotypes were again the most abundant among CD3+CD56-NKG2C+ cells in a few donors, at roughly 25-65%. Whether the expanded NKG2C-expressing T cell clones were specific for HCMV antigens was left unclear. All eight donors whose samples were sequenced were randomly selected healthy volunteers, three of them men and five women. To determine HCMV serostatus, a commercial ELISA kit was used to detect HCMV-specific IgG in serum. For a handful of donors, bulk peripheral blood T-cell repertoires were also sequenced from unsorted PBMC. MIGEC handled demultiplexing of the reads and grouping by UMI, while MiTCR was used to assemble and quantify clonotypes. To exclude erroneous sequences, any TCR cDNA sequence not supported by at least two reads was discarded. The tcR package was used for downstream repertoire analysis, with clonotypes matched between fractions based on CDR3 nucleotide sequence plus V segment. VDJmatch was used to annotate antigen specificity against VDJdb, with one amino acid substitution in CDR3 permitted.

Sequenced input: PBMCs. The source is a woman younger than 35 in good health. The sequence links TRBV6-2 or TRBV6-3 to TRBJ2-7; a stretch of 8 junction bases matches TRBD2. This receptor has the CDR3 CASSYRGGLEQYF. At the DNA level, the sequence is TGTGCCAGCAGTTACCGGGGGGGGCTCGAGCAGTACTTC.